Below are 27 T cell receptor beta chains sequenced from a single sample in a study of cytomegalovirus exposure and HLA in healthy donors. The PCR contained 60 Vbeta and 13 Jbeta primers. Sequencing was performed with immunoSEQ multiplex PCR; in TCRdb, only in-frame clones are kept and a portion is missing. The sample consists of 100,000 to 150,000 clones, more than 65% of them appearing once. What was sequenced was PBMCs. These receptors were obtained from a young man in good health and CMV-seronegative.

J is TRBJ2-7 and V is TRBV5-4, with D possibly being TRBD2 (6 bases). Deletions cut 0 bases from V and 0 bases from J, with 10 bases between. The CDR3 extends over 15 amino acids. CDR1 SGHNT and CDR2 YYREEE come from the germline V gene (reference sequence). CDR3 in DNA: TGTGCCAGCAGCTTGGCCGGGACTGGCTCCTACGAGCAGTACTTC. Translated, it gives CASSLAGTGSYEQYF.

J is TRBJ1-2 and V is TRBV19; TRBD1 matches at 10 bases. CDR1 is LNHDA and CDR2 is SQIVND in the germline V gene (reference sequence). The CDR3 loop spans 16 amino acids. J lost 4 bases, V lost 3 bases, and 8 bases had no gene match. CDR3 sequence (DNA): TGTGCCAGTAGTATCGGGCGGGACAGGGGCTCCTATGGCTACACCTTC. This translates into CASSIGRDRGSYGYTF.

The V gene is TRBV11-2, the J gene TRBJ2-3, with 7 bases lining up with TRBD2. There are 12 residues in the CDR3. The germline V gene encodes CDR1 SGHAT and CDR2 FQNNGV. J gave up 9 bases and V 6 bases, and 6 bases lay outside the gene matches. DNA for the CDR3: TGTGCCAGCAGATCCCGGGGGGACACGCAGTATTTT. It specifies CASRSRGDTQYF.

This sequence joins TRBV15 and TRBJ2-1, with 9 nucleotides matching TRBD1. Per the germline V gene, CDR1 is LNHNV and CDR2 is YYDKDF (reference sequence). V was clipped by 2 bases and J by 16 bases; unmatched bases: 9. The CDR3 spans 13 residues. Here the CDR3 reads CATSRFRDREVFF. CDR3 coding DNA: TGTGCCACCAGCAGATTTAGGGACAGGGAGGTTTTCTTC.

This chain joins TRBV4-1 and TRBJ1-4; D is uncertain. The CDR3 has 15 residues. V was cut by 5 bases and J by 0 bases, with 10 bases left in between. CDR1 MGHRA and CDR2 YSYEKL come from the germline V gene. The CDR3 here is CASSTRHPTNEKLFF. Here the CDR3 DNA reads TGCGCCAGCAGCACCAGACACCCAACTAATGAAAAACTGTTTTTT.

The chain uses TRBV4-1 and TRBJ1-2; D is perhaps TRBD1 (5 bases). The CDR3 is made up of 14 amino acids. Trimming took 3 bases from V and 2 from J, leaving 10 bases between them. Germline CDR1 is MGHRA and CDR2 is YSYEKL. CDR3 bases: TGCGCCAGCAGCCAGCTACCAGGGAACTATGGCTACACCTTC. Residues: CASSQLPGNYGYTF.

The sample holds one count of this clone. This chain uses TRBV7-3 with TRBJ2-3, with D perhaps TRBD1 (5 bases). Deletions cut 5 bases from V and 1 base from J, with 16 bases between. This CDR3 is built from 16 residues. Germline V gene data show CDR1 as SGHTA and CDR2 as FQGTGA. This chain's CDR3 is CASSPRVGPGTDTQYF. The CDR3 nucleotides are TGTGCCAGCAGCCCCCGTGTGGGGCCGGGCACAGATACGCAGTATTTT.

The V gene is TRBV7-9, the J gene TRBJ2-5, with 9 bases fitting TRBD1. This CDR3 has 15 amino acids. Germline trimming cut 0 bases from V and 6 bases from J; bases unmatched to any gene: 5. Germline V gene data show CDR1 as SEHNR and CDR2 as FQNEAQ (reference sequence). CDR3 in DNA: TGTGCCAGCAGCTTAGCAACAGGGGGCGAAAAGACCCAGTACTTC. Amino acid sequence: CASSLATGGEKTQYF.

The CDR3 DNA reads TGTGCCAGCTTCAGACAGCGCCAAGAGACCCAGTACTTC. Amino acids: CASFRQRQETQYF. The chain carries TRBV2 and TRBJ2-5; perhaps TRBD1 as D (5 bases). Per the germline V gene, CDR1 is SNHLY and CDR2 is FYNNEI. V dropped 8 bases and J dropped 1 base, with 11 bases sitting between them. CDR3 length equals 13 residues.

V gene TRBV7-2 combines with J gene TRBJ2-5, with D possibly TRBD1 on 6 matching bases. V shed 5 bases and J shed 7 bases, with 20 bases lying between them. Germline-derived CDR1 and CDR2 are SGHTA and FQGNSA. This CDR3 is built from 15 residues. CDR3 DNA sequence: TGTGCCAGCAGCCTAGAAGGACTGGGGGCGGGGACCCAGTACTTC. Amino acid sequence: CASSLEGLGAGTQYF.

The V and J genes are TRBV2 and TRBJ2-7, with TRBD1 as a possible D gene (5 bases). Germline assignment: CDR1 SNHLY and CDR2 FYNNEI. V lost 2 bases and J 0 bases, leaving 14 bases between the germline ends. This CDR3 comprises 16 residues. The CDR3 sequence: CASSERQGGTSYEQYF. CDR3 nucleotides: TGTGCCAGCAGTGAAAGGCAGGGCGGCACCTCCTACGAGCAGTACTTC.

The genes are TRBV14 and TRBJ1-2; a possible D gene is TRBD1 (6 bases). In germline, CDR1 is SGHDN, CDR2 FVKESK. V was trimmed by 4 bases and J by 6 bases, leaving 12 bases between them. The CDR3 runs 13 residues. The DNA for the CDR3 is TGTGCCAGCAGCCTAGGACAGTTAGATGGCTACACCTTC. This gives the protein CASSLGQLDGYTF. The whole variable domain, remainder taken from reference TRBV14 and TRBJ1-2, is EAGVTQFPSHSVIEKGQTVTLRCDPISGHDNLYWYRRVMGKEIKFLLHFVKESKQDESGMPNNRFLAERTGGTYSTLKVQPAELEDSGVYFCASSLGQLDGYTFGSGTRLTVV.

The chain couples TRBV27 to TRBJ2-5; D possibly corresponds to TRBD1 (5 bases). This CDR3 is built from 13 residues. Trimming left V 0 bases short and J 4 bases short, with 6 bases between. Per germline, CDR1 MNHEY and CDR2 SMNVEV (reference sequence). CDR3 nucleotides: TGTGCCAGCAGTTTATCAGGGGCAGAGACCCAGTACTTC. Translating gives CASSLSGAETQYF.

V gene TRBV13 combines with J gene TRBJ1-1; unclear D gene. The CDR3 has 13 residues. The V gene lost 4 bases and the J gene lost 5 bases, with 11 bases spanning the gap. CDR1 and CDR2 from the germline V gene are PRHDT and FYEKMQ (reference sequence). The CDR3 spells CASSSRRNTEAFF. DNA of the CDR3: TGTGCCAGCAGCTCCCGGAGGAATACTGAAGCTTTCTTT. Full variable domain (rest looked up from reference TRBV13 and TRBJ1-1): AAGVIQSPRHLIKEKRETATLKCYPIPRHDTVYWYQQGPGQDPQFLISFYEKMQSDKGSIPDRFSAQQFSDYHSELNMSSLELGDSALYFCASSSRRNTEAFFGQGTRLTVV.

The chain employs TRBV7-2 and TRBJ1-6; 9 nucleotides agree with TRBD1. The CDR3 is 16 residues long. In germline, CDR1 is SGHTA, CDR2 FQGNSA. The V gene end was trimmed by 1 base and the J gene end by 6 bases; junction bases not matched to a gene: 4. DNA of the CDR3: TGTGCCAGCAGCTTAGGGGGACAGGGAACTAATTCACCCCTCCACTTT. The encoded protein is CASSLGGQGTNSPLHF.

This chain links TRBV2 with TRBJ2-3; 8 positions agree with TRBD1. Per the germline V gene, CDR1 is SNHLY and CDR2 is FYNNEI. V gave up 6 bases and J gave up 3 bases; unmatched junction bases: 11. CDR3 length equals 16 residues. CDR3 sequence reads: CASSLYTGTGTDTQYF. The CDR3 coding sequence is TGTGCCAGCAGCTTATATACCGGGACAGGAACAGATACGCAGTATTTT.

This chain connects TRBV7-9 to TRBJ1-2; the match to TRBD1 covers 8 bases. The CDR3 is 14 residues long. V dropped 4 bases and J dropped 2; count of bases not matched to a gene: 3. In germline, CDR1 is SEHNR, CDR2 FQNEAQ (reference sequence). For the CDR3, the DNA is TGTGCCAGCAGCTATCGACAGGGGAACTATGGCTACACCTTC. Its translation: CASSYRQGNYGYTF.

The rearrangement uses TRBV18 and TRBJ2-1, with 7 bases matching TRBD1. Germline V lookup: CDR1 KGHSH, CDR2 LQKENI. The junction had 10 bases not matched to a gene; V was cut back by 6 bases and J by 5 bases. The CDR3 contains 15 residues. The CDR3 protein is CASSPGRQGHNEQFF. In DNA form, the CDR3 reads TGTGCCAGCTCCCCCGGCCGACAGGGTCACAATGAGCAGTTCTTC.

A single count supports this clone. The chain has TRBV19 and TRBJ1-5, with a possible D match to TRBD1 (5 bases). V shed 3 bases and J shed 1 base, with 10 bases lying between them. CDR3 length: 15 amino acids. Germline V gene sequence: CDR1 LNHDA, CDR2 SQIVND (reference sequence). The CDR3 here is CASSIQGWSNQPQHF. Here the CDR3 DNA reads TGTGCCAGTAGTATTCAGGGTTGGAGCAATCAGCCCCAGCATTTT.

The chain recombines TRBV6-5 with TRBJ1-5; D call uncertain. CDR1 is MNHEY and CDR2 is SVGAGI in the germline V gene. Trimming removed 2 bases from V and 0 bases from J, with 8 bases in between. The CDR3 loop spans 15 amino acids. CDR3: CASSYGGRSNQPQHF. CDR3 nucleotide sequence: TGTGCCAGCAGTTACGGAGGGCGTAGCAATCAGCCCCAGCATTTT.

The chain uses TRBV19 and TRBJ1-1; TRBD1 matches at 9 bases. This CDR3 has 14 residues. From germline, CDR1 is LNHDA and CDR2 SQIVND (reference sequence). With 5 bases clipped from V and 5 bases from J, the junction kept 6 bases outside the gene matches. The CDR3 spells CASSVGQGGTEAFF. CDR3 in DNA: TGTGCCAGTAGTGTGGGACAGGGTGGGACTGAAGCTTTCTTT.

This clone was seen more than once but under ten times. J is TRBJ2-3 and V is TRBV25-1, with TRBD2 matching over 9 bases. Germline V gene data show CDR1 as MGHDK and CDR2 as SYGVNS. Trimming cost V 2 bases and J 3 bases; bases outside gene matches: 6. This CDR3 has 16 amino acids. CDR3 coding DNA: TGTGCCAGCAGTGAAGGGGCGGGGGGGCCGACAGATACGCAGTATTTT. This codes for CASSEGAGGPTDTQYF.

This sequence joins TRBV27 and TRBJ2-3; no clear D. CDR1 and CDR2 (germline): MNHEY, SMNVEV (reference sequence). Between the trimmed V and J ends, which lost 2 bases and 4 bases, there was a span of 10 bases. There are 14 residues in the CDR3. CDR3 coding DNA: TGTGCCAGCAGTTTAGTAATAGCCCCAGATACGCAGTATTTT. This encodes CASSLVIAPDTQYF.

J is TRBJ2-3 and V is TRBV13; D possibly corresponds to TRBD1 (5 bases). The CDR3 is 14 amino acids. Per the germline V gene, CDR1 is PRHDT and CDR2 is FYEKMQ (reference sequence). Between the trimmed V and J ends, which lost 4 bases and 3 bases, there was a span of 11 bases. The CDR3 DNA reads TGTGCCAGCAGCTCCCTACCAGGGACAGATACGCAGTATTTT. Translating gives CASSSLPGTDTQYF.

V usage is TRBV5-4 and J usage is TRBJ2-3, with a tentative D call TRBD2 (6 bases). The germline V gene encodes CDR1 SGHNT and CDR2 YYREEE (reference sequence). Trimming pared 4 bases from V and 3 bases from J, leaving 12 bases between. The CDR3 runs to 14 residues. The CDR3 sequence: CASSPGGKTDTQYF. The CDR3 DNA reads TGTGCCAGCAGCCCTGGGGGGAAAACAGATACGCAGTATTTT.

The CDR3 here is CASKGDRLNTEAFF. In nucleotides, the CDR3 is TGTGCCAGTAAAGGGGACAGGCTGAACACTGAAGCTTTCTTT. J is TRBJ1-1 and V is TRBV19; 8 nucleotides align to TRBD1. Germline V CDR1 and CDR2: LNHDA, SQIVND (reference sequence). This CDR3 contains 14 residues. After removal of 7 bases from V and 0 bases from J, the junction contained 4 bases not matched to a gene.

This chain joins TRBV7-2 and TRBJ2-3; D call uncertain. CDR1 is SGHTA, CDR2 FQGNSA, per germline. V was trimmed by 3 bases and J by 2 bases, leaving 6 bases between them. The CDR3 has 13 amino acids. CDR3 sequence (DNA): TGTGCCAGCAGCTTCCCACACACAGATACGCAGTATTTT. It translates to CASSFPHTDTQYF.